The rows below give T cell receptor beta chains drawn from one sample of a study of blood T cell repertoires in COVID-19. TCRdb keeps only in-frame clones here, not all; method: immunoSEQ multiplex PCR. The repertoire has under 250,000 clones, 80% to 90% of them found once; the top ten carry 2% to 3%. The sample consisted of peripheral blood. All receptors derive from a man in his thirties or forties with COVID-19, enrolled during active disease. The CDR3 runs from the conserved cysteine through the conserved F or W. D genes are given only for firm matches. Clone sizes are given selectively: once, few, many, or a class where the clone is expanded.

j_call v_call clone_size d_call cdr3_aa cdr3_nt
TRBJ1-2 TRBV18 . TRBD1 CASSVGATGSYGYTF TGTGCCAGCTCAGTTGGGGCGACAGGGTCATATGGCTACACCTTC
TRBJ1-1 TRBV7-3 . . CASAQEGDTEAFF TGTGCCAGCGCGCAAGAGGGGGACACTGAAGCTTTCTTT
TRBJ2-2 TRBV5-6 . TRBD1 CATSSGQGTGELFF TGTGCCACTTCAAGTGGACAGGGCACCGGGGAGCTGTTTTTT
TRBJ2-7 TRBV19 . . CASSMGGPSSYEQYF TGTGCCAGTAGTATGGGAGGCCCGAGCTCCTACGAGCAGTACTTC
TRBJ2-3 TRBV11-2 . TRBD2 CASSARTSGRAMYTQYF TGTGCCAGCAGCGCCCGGACTAGCGGGAGGGCCATGTATACGCAGTATTTT
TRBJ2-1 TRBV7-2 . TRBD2 CASSSPGLGENEQFF TGTGCCAGCAGCTCCCCGGGACTAGGGGAAAATGAGCAGTTCTTC
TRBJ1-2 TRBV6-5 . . CASSYSAGNYGYTF TGTGCCAGCAGTTACTCGGCAGGCAACTATGGCTACACCTTC
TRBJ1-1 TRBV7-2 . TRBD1 CASSPQGGGNTEAFF TGTGCCAGCAGCCCACAGGGGGGTGGGAACACTGAAGCTTTCTTT
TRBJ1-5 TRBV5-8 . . CASNRGGEPQHF TGTGCCAGCAACCGAGGGGGGGAGCCCCAGCATTTT
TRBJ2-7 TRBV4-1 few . CASSPSTGYEQYF TGCGCCAGCAGCCCTTCGACTGGCTACGAGCAGTACTTC
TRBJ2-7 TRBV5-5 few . CASSLGTATYEQYF TGTGCCAGCAGCTTGGGGACAGCCACTTACGAGCAGTACTTC
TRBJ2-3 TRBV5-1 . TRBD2 CASNLASGSRDTQYF TGCGCCAGCAACCTTGCCAGCGGGAGTAGAGATACGCAGTATTTT
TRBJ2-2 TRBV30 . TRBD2 CAWIGEGGTGELFF TGTGCCTGGATCGGGGAGGGAGGAACCGGGGAGCTGTTTTTT
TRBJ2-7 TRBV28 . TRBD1 CASVNVGTGNYEQYF TGTGCCAGCGTTAATGTCGGGACAGGGAACTACGAGCAGTACTTC
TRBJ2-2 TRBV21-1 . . CASSKKSLFVAGVPSGELFF TGTGCCAGCAGCAAGAAGAGTCTATTCGTAGCGGGGGTCCCCTCCGGGGAGCTGTTTTTT